Sequencing of this TCR beta chain was carried out in a study of CD8 T cells in Susac syndrome. Study results and caveats: Clonal expansion was absent from the CD4+ T cell repertoires in Susac syndrome.

This CDR3 contains 13 residues. CDR1 and CDR2 from the germline V gene are GTSNPN and SVGIG (reference sequence). Trimming took off 3 bases at V and 3 bases at J, with 12 bases between the two ends. Sequencing of TCR beta, carried out with a high-throughput approach, was applied to CD8+ and CD4+ T cells from the blood. TEMRA cells were enriched by FACS, and CD4+ and CD8+ T cells were negatively isolated. Random hexamers were used to reverse transcribe roughly 0.5 to 1 ug of RNA. TCRdb recomputed calls from the immunoSEQ multiplex PCR reads with MiXCR, one row per CDR3 protein. The data show 150,000 or so distinct CDR3 sequences, around 95% seen once. About this clonotype itself: Antigen specificity is unknown.

This TCR derives from a human donor with Susac syndrome. The V gene is TRBV30, the J gene TRBJ2-7; D gene ambiguous. The specimen sequenced was CD4+ T cells from PBMCs. The CDR3 sequence: CAWSALLDYEQYF. The CDR3 DNA follows: TGTGCCTGGAGCGCTCTTTTGGACTACGAGCAGTACTTC.